This passage covers 28 T cell receptor beta chains from one sample sequenced in a study of T cells in localized non-small cell lung cancer. This table comes from immunoSEQ multiplex PCR, and its TCRdb copy is limited to in-frame clones, with some not included. The sample lists about 2,700 clones; about 28% were seen once. The material was lung tumor tissue, obtained before any cancer treatment. These receptors were collected from a man aged 40-75 years with stage II squamous cell lung carcinoma.

This clone appeared a few times. The chain recombines TRBV11-3 with TRBJ2-5, with 9 bases matching TRBD1. Germline loops: CDR1 SGHNT, CDR2 YENEEA. Germline trimming cut 2 bases from V and 6 bases from J; bases unmatched to any gene: 4. The CDR3 extends over 14 amino acids. CDR3 nucleotide sequence: TGTGCCAGCAGCTTACGACAGGGGGGACAGACCCAGTACTTC. Translation: CASSLRQGGQTQYF.

This clone has a handful of counts. CDR3 protein: CASSQDFEGYTQYF. Here the CDR3 DNA reads TGCGCCAGCAGCCAAGATTTCGAGGGATATACGCAGTATTTT. This chain connects TRBV4-1 to TRBJ2-3; D might be TRBD2 (5 bases). Germline V gives CDR1 MGHRA, CDR2 YSYEKL. CDR3 size: 14 residues. The V and J ends lost 0 bases and 7 bases respectively, with 11 bases between them.

The gene calls are TRBV6-8 and TRBJ1-5; TRBD1 matches 7 bases. Germline CDR1 and CDR2: MNHGY and SAAAGT. This CDR3 has 13 residues. Losses at the gene ends were 5 bases for V and 6 bases for J; bases not matched to a gene: 4. In DNA, the CDR3 is TGTGCCAGCAGTGATCGACAGGGTCAGCCCCAGCATTTT. It specifies CASSDRQGQPQHF.

This chain uses TRBV18 with TRBJ2-5; D is unclear. This CDR3 comprises 12 residues. From germline, CDR1 is KGHSH and CDR2 LQKENI. The germline V and J ends were trimmed by 2 bases and 0 bases, with 1 base remaining between them. The CDR3 coding sequence is TGTGCCAGCTCACCAAACCAAGAGACCCAGTACTTC. This encodes CASSPNQETQYF. Complete variable domain (other parts from reference TRBV18 and TRBJ2-5): NAGVMQNPRHLVRRRGQEARLRCSPMKGHSHVYWYRQLPEEGLKFMVYLQKENIIDESGMPKERFSAEFPKEGPSILRIQQVVRGDSAAYFCASSPNQETQYFGPGTRLLVL.

This clone turned up a few times. The chain carries TRBV11-1 and TRBJ2-5, with D perhaps given as TRBD1 or TRBD2 (6 bases each). The CDR3 spans 15 residues. V gave up 6 bases and J gave up 5 bases, with 19 bases separating them. Germline values: CDR1 SGHAT, CDR2 FQDESV (reference sequence). This chain's CDR3 is CASSRVGGSGETQYF. CDR3 nucleotide sequence: TGTGCCAGCAGTCGGGTCGGGGGCTCAGGGGAGACCCAGTACTTC. The entire variable domain, with the rest obtained from reference TRBV11-1 and TRBJ2-5, is as follows: EAEVAQSPRYKITEKSQAVAFWCDPISGHATLYWYRQILGQGPELLVQFQDESVVDDSQLPKDRFSAERLKGVDSTLKIQPAELGDSAMYLCASSRVGGSGETQYFGPGTRLLVL.

This chain links TRBV29-1 with TRBJ2-3; TRBD1 aligns across 7 bases. CDR3 length: 14 residues. Unmatched junction bases numbered 4, after V lost 4 bases and J lost 0 bases. The germline V gene encodes CDR1 SQVTM and CDR2 ANQGSEA. DNA of the CDR3: TGCAGCGTTGGAGAGACAGGGAGCACAGATACGCAGTATTTT. Its protein is CSVGETGSTDTQYF.

The V and J genes are TRBV19 and TRBJ2-1; no firm D call. Germline V lookup: CDR1 LNHDA, CDR2 SQIVND (reference sequence). Between the trimmed V and J ends, which lost 4 bases and 4 bases, there was a span of 8 bases. CDR3 length: 13 amino acids. The CDR3 protein is CASSKSIYNEQFF. CDR3 coding DNA: TGTGCCAGTAGTAAGTCGATTTACAATGAGCAGTTCTTC.

This clone is labeled medium-sized. The chain employs TRBV4-1 and TRBJ1-3; D unclear. Germline CDR1 is MGHRA and CDR2 is YSYEKL. V was trimmed by 0 bases and J by 4 bases, leaving 13 bases between them. The CDR3 consists of 16 residues. CDR3 DNA: TGCGCCAGCAGCCAAGATCTACTTTTCATAGGAAACACCATATATTTT. Protein: CASSQDLLFIGNTIYF.

The CDR3 DNA reads as TGCGCCAGCAGCCAAGATAGAAACGAGCAGTACTTC. This translates into CASSQDRNEQYF. J is TRBJ2-7 and V is TRBV1; whether TRBD2, the table's D call, matches the DNA was not checked. TRBV1 is flagged as a pseudogene. The CDR3 spans 12 residues.

The chain joins TRBV6-9 to TRBJ1-5; TRBD1 matches 8 bases. This CDR3 has 15 amino acids. The ends lost 5 bases at V and 7 bases at J; junction bases unmatched: 10. Germline CDR1 is MNHGY and CDR2 is SVAAGI. The CDR3: CASSVGTGHQQPQHF. As DNA, the CDR3 is TGTGCCAGCAGTGTGGGGACAGGTCACCAGCAGCCCCAGCATTTT.

This clone appeared a few times. The chain couples TRBV6-7 to TRBJ2-1; D not resolved. TRBV6-7 is annotated as an ORF whose role is uncertain. Trimming shortened V by 0 bases and J by 9 bases, and 3 bases separated the two germline ends. The CDR3 has 11 amino acids. CDR3 nucleotides: TGTGCCAGCAGTTACTCCACTGAGCAGTTCTTC. This encodes CASSYSTEQFF.

Relative to its sample, this clone is medium-sized (0.01 to 0.1%). This chain joins TRBV6-8 and TRBJ2-7; the D gene is possibly TRBD2 (6 bases). Germline CDR1 reads MNHGY; CDR2 reads SAAAGT. The CDR3 extends over 14 amino acids. Trimming took 10 bases from V and 3 from J, leaving 19 bases between them. CDR3 residues: CAIRSGESGYEQYF. The CDR3 DNA is TGTGCCATCAGGTCGGGAGAGAGTGGCTACGAGCAGTACTTC.

The rearrangement uses TRBV15 and TRBJ1-5; D possibly corresponds to TRBD1 (6 bases). Trimming removed 4 bases at V and 9 bases at J, with 22 bases between. The CDR3 loop spans 16 amino acids. Per the germline V gene, CDR1 is LNHNV and CDR2 is YYDKDF (reference sequence). For the CDR3, the DNA is TGTGCCACCAGCACACTCCAAGAAGGCCCCAGGGGGCCCCAGCATTTT. It translates to CATSTLQEGPRGPQHF. Combining the CDR3 with reference TRBV15 and TRBJ1-5 gives the whole variable domain DAMVIQNPRYQVTQFGKPVTLSCSQTLNHNVMYWYQQKSSQAPKLLFHYYDKDFNNEADTPDNFQSRRPNTSFCFLDIRSPGLGDTAMYLCATSTLQEGPRGPQHFGDGTRLSIL.

This clone was seen a handful of times. The chain links TRBV28 to TRBJ2-2, with TRBD1 matching over 8 bases. CDR1 and CDR2 (germline): MDHEN, SYDVKM. Unmatched junction bases numbered 9, after V lost 5 bases and J lost 4 bases. This CDR3 has 16 amino acids. The CDR3 region has the DNA TGTGCCAGCAGTCTCGGACAGGGCCTGGGCACCGGGGAGCTGTTTTTT. As protein: CASSLGQGLGTGELFF.

This clone was detected only a few times. V and J are TRBV11-3 and TRBJ1-3; D may be TRBD1 (5 bases). CDR3 length equals 16 residues. The V end was cut by 1 base, the J end by 0 bases, with 10 bases between. Germline CDR1 reads SGHNT; CDR2 reads YENEEA. CDR3 in DNA: TGTGCCAGCAGCTTAGGGACAACCAGCTCTGGAAACACCATATATTTT. Its translation is CASSLGTTSSGNTIYF.

J is TRBJ1-1 and V is TRBV6-8; tentative D call: TRBD1 (6 bases). The CDR3 loop spans 16 amino acids. V dropped 6 bases and J dropped 1 base, with 18 bases sitting between them. Germline-derived CDR1 and CDR2 are MNHGY and SAAAGT. The CDR3 bases are TGTGCCAGCAGATCCACCCCACAGGGCCCGAACACTGAAGCTTTCTTT. It specifies CASRSTPQGPNTEAFF.

The chain is built from TRBV10-2 and TRBJ2-2; D could derive from TRBD1 or TRBD2 (5 bases each). The V end was cut by 2 bases, the J end by 6 bases, with 10 bases between. The CDR3 contains 14 residues. Germline V CDR1 and CDR2: WSHSY, SAAADI. The CDR3 DNA reads as TGCGCCAGCAGTGAGGTCGGGGCGTCCGGGGAGCTGTTTTTT. This encodes CASSEVGASGELFF.

The chain employs TRBV18 and TRBJ2-1, with 7 bases identical to TRBD1. Germline V gene lookup returns CDR1 KGHSH and CDR2 LQKENI. CDR3 size: 17 residues. J was trimmed by 0 bases and V by 3 bases; bases with no gene match: 8. CDR3 DNA sequence: TGTGCCAGCTCACCCGGGCTTCGGGACAGCTCCTACAATGAGCAGTTCTTC. Encoded protein: CASSPGLRDSSYNEQFF.

This clone qualifies as medium-sized. The chain links TRBV11-3 to TRBJ1-4, with 10 bases fitting TRBD1. The germline V gene has CDR1 SGHNT and CDR2 YENEEA. The V segment lost 3 bases and the J segment 8 bases; nucleotides outside the gene matches: 6. The CDR3 is made up of 15 amino acids. CDR3 DNA: TGTGCCAGCAGCTTGGGACAGGGGCGGATCGAAAAACTGTTTTTT. It translates to CASSLGQGRIEKLFF.

This clone was seen only a few times. The CDR3 DNA follows: TGTGCCAGCAGCACACAGGGAGGGGAGACCCAGTACTTC. Encoded protein: CASSTQGGETQYF. This chain connects TRBV9 to TRBJ2-5; a weak D match, TRBD2 (7 bases). Trimming pared 4 bases from V and 5 bases from J, leaving 12 bases between. Germline lookup yields CDR1 SGDLS and CDR2 YYNGEE. The CDR3 extends over 13 amino acids.

This clone has more than one count but fewer than ten. V is TRBV6-8 and J is TRBJ2-1; 9 nucleotides agree with TRBD1. The ends lost 5 bases at V and 4 bases at J; junction bases unmatched: 6. The CDR3 is 15 amino acids. CDR1 and CDR2 from the germline V gene are MNHGY and SAAAGT. CDR3 protein: CASSTTGGGYNEQFF. The CDR3 bases are TGTGCCAGCAGTACTACAGGGGGCGGATACAATGAGCAGTTCTTC.

The genes are TRBV12-5 and TRBJ2-5, with TRBD2 matching 7 bases. V was pared by 1 base and J by 2 bases, with 1 base of the junction left unmatched. The CDR3 length is 14 residues. Looked up from germline, CDR1 is LGHNT and CDR2 is FRNRAP. The CDR3 is CASGLAGGQETQYF. The CDR3 DNA is TGTGCTAGTGGTTTGGCGGGGGGACAAGAGACCCAGTACTTC.

The CDR3 protein is CATLGAGADEQYF. CDR3 DNA: TGTGCCACCCTTGGGGCGGGGGCGGACGAGCAGTACTTC. The rearrangement uses TRBV6-8 and TRBJ2-7, with D perhaps matching TRBD2 (7 bases). The CDR3 has 13 amino acids. The germline V gene encodes CDR1 MNHGY and CDR2 SAAAGT. Trimming left V 10 bases short and J 5 bases short, with 18 bases between.

V usage is TRBV11-3 and J usage is TRBJ2-6; D ambiguous. The CDR3 contains 17 residues. Germline assignment: CDR1 SGHNT and CDR2 YENEEA. Trimming shortened V by 5 bases and J by 0 bases, and 14 bases separated the two germline ends. CDR3 DNA sequence: TGTGCCAGCAGCCTTCAAGGCCAGAGCTCTGGGGCCAACGTCCTGACTTTC. Amino acid sequence: CASSLQGQSSGANVLTF.

This clone has just a few counts. The chain couples TRBV6-8 to TRBJ1-2; D perhaps matches TRBD1 (5 bases). CDR3 length equals 13 residues. V lost 2 bases and J 4 bases, leaving 8 bases between the germline ends. Germline V CDR1 and CDR2: MNHGY, SAAAGT. In DNA, the CDR3 is TGTGCCAGCAGTTACGCAGGGCTCTATGGCTACACCTTC. Its translation: CASSYAGLYGYTF.

This clone was seen a few times. The chain recombines TRBV11-3 with TRBJ1-5; 11 positions agree with TRBD1. This CDR3 comprises 14 residues. The germline CDR1 and CDR2 sequences are SGHNT and YENEEA. Trimming took 3 bases from V and 7 from J; bases not matched to a gene: 2. CDR3 protein: CASSLGQGGQPQHF. The CDR3 DNA sequence: TGTGCCAGCAGCTTGGGACAGGGGGGGCAGCCCCAGCATTTT.

V usage is TRBV10-2 and J usage is TRBJ2-1; D remains unclear. Germline V CDR1 and CDR2: WSHSY, SAAADI. CDR3 length: 13 residues. V was trimmed by 2 bases and J by 9 bases, leaving 11 bases between them. CDR3 DNA: TGCGCCAGCAGTGAGAAGAGGTTTAGTGAGCAGTTCTTC. Its translation is CASSEKRFSEQFF.

J is TRBJ2-1 and V is TRBV5-1; 7 bases map to TRBD2. The germline CDR1 and CDR2 sequences are SGHRS and YFSETQ. The CDR3 extends over 15 amino acids. The V gene end was trimmed by 4 bases and the J gene end by 6 bases; junction bases not matched to a gene: 10. This chain's CDR3 is CASSISGRASNEQFF. The CDR3 region has the DNA TGCGCCAGCAGCATTAGCGGGCGAGCCTCCAATGAGCAGTTCTTC.